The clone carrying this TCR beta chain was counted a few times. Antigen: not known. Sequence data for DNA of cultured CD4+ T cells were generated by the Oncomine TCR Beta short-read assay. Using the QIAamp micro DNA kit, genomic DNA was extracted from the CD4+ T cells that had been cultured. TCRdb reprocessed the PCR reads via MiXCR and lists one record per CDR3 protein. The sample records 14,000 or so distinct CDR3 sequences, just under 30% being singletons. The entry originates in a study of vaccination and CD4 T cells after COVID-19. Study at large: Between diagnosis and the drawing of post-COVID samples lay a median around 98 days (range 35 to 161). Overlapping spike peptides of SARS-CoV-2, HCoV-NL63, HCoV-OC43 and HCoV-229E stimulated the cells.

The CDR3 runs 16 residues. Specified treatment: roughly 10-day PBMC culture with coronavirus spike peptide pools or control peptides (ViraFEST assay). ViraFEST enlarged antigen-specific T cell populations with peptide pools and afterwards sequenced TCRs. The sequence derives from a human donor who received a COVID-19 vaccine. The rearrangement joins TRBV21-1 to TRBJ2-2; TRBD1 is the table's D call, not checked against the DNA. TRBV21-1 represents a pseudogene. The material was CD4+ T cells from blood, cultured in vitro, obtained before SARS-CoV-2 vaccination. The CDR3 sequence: CASSSRDPSNTGELFF. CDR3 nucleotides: TGTGCCAGCAGCAGTCGGGACCCGTCGAACACCGGGGAGCTGTTTTTT.